A single sample gave rise to the 11 T cell receptor beta chains below, sequenced in a study of shared clonotypes between healthy human individuals. Naive CD8 cells lacked CD45RO and underwent positive selection for CCR7, leaving out terminally differentiated effector memory CD45RA+ cells. Profiling relied on immunoSEQ multiplex PCR, and the TCRdb table lists in-frame clones only, not all of them. The sample records about 680,000 clones, 92% being singletons. The sample consisted of naive CD8+ T cells sorted from blood. The receptors stem from a man aged 25 to 40 in good health.

The chain is built from TRBV28 and TRBJ1-5; D might be TRBD1 (6 bases). This CDR3 has 13 amino acids. Trimming pared 10 bases from V and 4 bases from J, leaving 14 bases between. Germline V lookup: CDR1 MDHEN, CDR2 SYDVKM. CDR3: CATRDRTNQPQHF. CDR3 DNA: TGTGCCACCCGCGACAGGACTAATCAGCCCCAGCATTTT.

J is TRBJ2-1 and V is TRBV7-9; D call uncertain. Trimming cost V 3 bases and J 14 bases, with 8 bases left between them. The CDR3 totals 10 residues. Per the germline V gene, CDR1 is SEHNR and CDR2 is FQNEAQ (reference sequence). The CDR3 DNA is TGTGCCAGCAGCTTCCCCCCCGAGTTCTTC. Translating gives CASSFPPEFF. The variable domain in full, with the rest retrieved from reference TRBV7-9 and TRBJ2-1, is DTGVSQNPRHKITKRGQNVTFRCDPISEHNRLYWYRQTLGQGPEFLTYFQNEAQLEKSRLLSDRFSAERPKGSFSTLEIQRTEQGDSAMYLCASSFPPEFFGPGTRLTVL.

This chain joins TRBV19 and TRBJ2-2; 14 positions match TRBD2. The CDR3 totals 17 residues. V lost 5 bases, J lost 4 bases, and 6 bases stayed unmatched. CDR1 is LNHDA and CDR2 is SQIVND in the germline V gene (reference sequence). The CDR3 here is CASSWTSGRSGTGELFF. The CDR3 coding sequence is TGTGCCAGTAGTTGGACTAGCGGGAGGTCGGGCACCGGGGAGCTGTTTTTT.

For this clone: One end of the junction does not line up with germline, which may come from a read error. The chain joins TRBV7-7 to TRBJ2-7; D not resolved. The CDR3 consists of 14 residues. Germline CDR1 reads SSHAT; CDR2 reads FNYEAQ (reference sequence). CDR3 DNA sequence: TGTGCTAGCAGCTTAGCACCAGGAAGGAACGAGCAGTACTTC. It translates to CASSLAPGRNEQYF.

This chain uses TRBV4-2 with TRBJ2-7; TRBD1 aligns across 12 bases. The CDR3 loop spans 14 amino acids. Trimming cost V 4 bases and J 6 bases; bases outside gene matches: 4. Germline CDR1 LGHNA, CDR2 YNFKEQ. DNA of the CDR3: TGTGCCAGCAGCCCAGGGACAGGGGGCGGCGAGCAGTACTTC. Its protein product is CASSPGTGGGEQYF.

The chain recombines TRBV29-1 with TRBJ2-7; the match to TRBD1 covers 9 bases. Germline V gene sequence: CDR1 SQVTM, CDR2 ANQGSEA. The CDR3 is 13 residues long. V lost 3 bases to trimming and J lost 3 bases; unmatched junction nucleotides: 3. In DNA form, the CDR3 reads TGCAGCGTTGACTGGACAGGGGACTACGAGCAGTACTTC. Amino acids: CSVDWTGDYEQYF.

The chain links TRBV2 to TRBJ2-1; 8 nucleotides line up with TRBD1. Germline CDR1 is SNHLY and CDR2 is FYNNEI. The CDR3 has 16 amino acids. Trimming cost V 0 bases and J 5 bases; bases outside gene matches: 6. The CDR3: CASSEAPGGADNEQFF. The DNA of the CDR3 is TGTGCCAGCAGTGAAGCACCAGGGGGCGCTGACAATGAGCAGTTCTTC. Full variable domain (missing parts from reference TRBV2 and TRBJ2-1): EPEVTQTPSHQVTQMGQEVILRCVPISNHLYFYWYRQILGQKVEFLVSFYNNEISEKSEIFDDQFSVERPDGSNFTLKIRSTKLEDSAMYFCASSEAPGGADNEQFFGPGTRLTVL.

The chain carries TRBV7-9 and TRBJ2-1, with 9 bases fitting TRBD1. This CDR3 region has 11 residues. Germline lookup yields CDR1 SEHNR and CDR2 FQNEAQ (reference sequence). V shed 4 bases and J 16 bases; nucleotides not matched to a gene: 5. In nucleotides, the CDR3 is TGTGCCAGCAGCTCGGACAGGGGTTACTTCTTC. It is translated as CASSSDRGYFF. The full variable domain, its missing parts supplied by reference TRBV7-9 and TRBJ2-1, is DTGVSQNPRHKITKRGQNVTFRCDPISEHNRLYWYRQTLGQGPEFLTYFQNEAQLEKSRLLSDRFSAERPKGSFSTLEIQRTEQGDSAMYLCASSSDRGYFFGPGTRLTVL.

The chain combines TRBV5-1 with TRBJ2-7; 8 bases match TRBD1. V dropped 0 bases and J dropped 4; count of bases not matched to a gene: 6. Per the germline V gene, CDR1 is SGHRS and CDR2 is YFSETQ. CDR3 size: 15 residues. The CDR3, as DNA: TGCGCCAGCAGCTTGGCCGGAGGGACAGGTTACGAGCAGTACTTC. Amino acids: CASSLAGGTGYEQYF.

The chain combines TRBV5-6 with TRBJ2-3; weak D call: TRBD1 (6 bases). Germline V gives CDR1 SGHDT, CDR2 YYEEEE. This CDR3 spans 12 amino acids. Trimming took off 4 bases at V and 7 bases at J, with 10 bases between the two ends. CDR3 DNA: TGTGCCAGCAGCGGAGGACAGAATACGCAGTATTTT. Its protein is CASSGGQNTQYF.

This clone has only one observation. CDR3 DNA sequence: TGTGCCAGCAGCGAGGGACAGGCAAGCTACGAGCAGTACTTC. Its translation is CASSEGQASYEQYF. The chain couples TRBV9 to TRBJ2-7, with TRBD1 identical over 8 bases. Unmatched junction bases numbered 5, after V lost 3 bases and J lost 3 bases. Germline CDR1 and CDR2: SGDLS and YYNGEE. This CDR3 spans 14 amino acids. The full variable domain, completed using reference TRBV9 and TRBJ2-7, is DSGVTQTPKHLITATGQRVTLRCSPRSGDLSVYWYQQSLDQGLQFLIQYYNGEERAKGNILERFSAQQFPDLHSELNLSSLELGDSALYFCASSEGQASYEQYFGPGTRLTVT.